This TCR beta chain was obtained from a study of Graves' ophthalmopathy and Graves' hyperthyroidism. This CDR3 is built from 20 residues. J lost 5 bases, V lost 5 bases, and 21 bases had no gene match. Germline values: CDR1 SGHAT, CDR2 FQNNGV. Study results and limitations: For predicting ophthalmopathy progression, the model had about 71% sensitivity and roughly 72% specificity. Clonotypes were expanded in thyroid at above 0.001 frequency, and most also appeared in blood.

This clonotype came up many times. Its antigen remains unknown. Scientists amplified the TCR beta CDR3 regions from RNA transcripts. HTBI-primed RT-PCR formed the first round, and a multiplex PCR formed the second. In TCRdb, the multiplex PCR reads were re-called with MiXCR into one record per CDR3 protein. The repertoire holds roughly 610,000 distinct CDR3 sequences, with over 20% as singletons. Aged 18 to 65, the patients with hyperthyroidism had under 2 months' duration and were newly diagnosed. The receptor's source is a woman between 18 and 29 years old with stable Graves' hyperthyroidism. Some clones in this sample may be carry-over from other donors' samples. The sequencing input was peripheral blood. The V call is TRBV11-2, the J call TRBJ2-5; TRBD2 matches 12 bases. CDR3 amino acids: CASSATGGALAGGPEETQYF. DNA of the CDR3: TGTGCCAGCAGCGCCACAGGAGGGGCTCTAGCGGGGGGGCCGGAGGAGACCCAGTACTTC.